The entry below gives a single T cell receptor (beta chain) sequence along with its context. Assay used: immunoSEQ multiplex PCR; TCRdb lists only in-frame clones, some missing. The sample contains more than 15,000 clones, 60% to 75% of which appear only once. As to treatment: randomized to nivolumab then ipilimumab (arm A) or the reverse (arm B). No patient had prior DNA-damaging chemotherapy. Live CD3+CD8+ CD19− CD56− cells were sorted from PBMCs. The entry originates in a study of sequential checkpoint blockade in melanoma. Germline CDR1 MGHRA, CDR2 YSYEKL. The CDR3 runs 13 residues. Between the trimmed V and J ends, which lost 3 bases and 6 bases, there was a span of 12 bases.

The receptor was derived from a human donor with melanoma. The input for sequencing was CD8+ T cells sorted from blood (inferred from file names), taken from a patient given nivolumab and ipilimumab in sequence. The chain links TRBV4-1 to TRBJ2-7; tentative D call: TRBD1 (6 bases). This CDR3 is CASSHSSGVEQYF. CDR3 nucleotide sequence: TGCGCCAGCAGCCATTCATCAGGGGTCGAGCAGTACTTC.